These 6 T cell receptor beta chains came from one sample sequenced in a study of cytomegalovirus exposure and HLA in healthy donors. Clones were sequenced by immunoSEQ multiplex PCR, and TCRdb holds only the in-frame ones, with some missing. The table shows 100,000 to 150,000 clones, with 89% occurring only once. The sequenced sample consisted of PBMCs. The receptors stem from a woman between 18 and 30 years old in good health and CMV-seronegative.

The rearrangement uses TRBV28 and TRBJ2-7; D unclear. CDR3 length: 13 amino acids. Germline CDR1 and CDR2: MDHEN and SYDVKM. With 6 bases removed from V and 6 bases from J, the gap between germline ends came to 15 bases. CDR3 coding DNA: TGTGCCAGCAGCCAAATTACGTTACTCGAGCAGTACTTC. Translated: CASSQITLLEQYF.

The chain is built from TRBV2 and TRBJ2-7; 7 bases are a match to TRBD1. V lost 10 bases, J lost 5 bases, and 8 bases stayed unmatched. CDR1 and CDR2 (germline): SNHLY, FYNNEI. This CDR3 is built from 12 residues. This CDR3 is CATADRANEQYF. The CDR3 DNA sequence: TGTGCCACCGCTGACAGGGCCAACGAGCAGTACTTC.

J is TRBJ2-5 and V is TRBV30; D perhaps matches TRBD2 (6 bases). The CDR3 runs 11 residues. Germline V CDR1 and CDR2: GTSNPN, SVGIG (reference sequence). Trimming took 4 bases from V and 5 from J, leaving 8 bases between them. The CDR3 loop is CAWTSVETQYF. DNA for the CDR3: TGTGCCTGGACTAGCGTTGAGACCCAGTACTTC. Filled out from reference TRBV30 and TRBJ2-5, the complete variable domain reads SQTIHQWPATLVQPVGSPLSLECTVEGTSNPNLYWYRQAAGRGLQLLFYSVGIGQISSEVPQNLSASRPQDRQFILSSKKLLLSDSGFYLCAWTSVETQYFGPGTRLLVL.

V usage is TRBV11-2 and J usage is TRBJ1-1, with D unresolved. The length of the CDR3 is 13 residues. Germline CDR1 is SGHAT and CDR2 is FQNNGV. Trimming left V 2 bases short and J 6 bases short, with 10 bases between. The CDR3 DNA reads TGTGCCAGCAGCTTAAGATCGAGGGCTGAAGCTTTCTTT. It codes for CASSLRSRAEAFF.

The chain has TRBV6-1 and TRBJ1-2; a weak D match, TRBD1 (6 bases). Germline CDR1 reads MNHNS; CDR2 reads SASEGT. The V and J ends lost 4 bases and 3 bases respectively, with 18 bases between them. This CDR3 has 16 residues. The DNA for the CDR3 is TGTGCCAGCAGTGGAACCCCGTCCGGGACATACTATGGCTACACCTTC. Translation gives CASSGTPSGTYYGYTF.

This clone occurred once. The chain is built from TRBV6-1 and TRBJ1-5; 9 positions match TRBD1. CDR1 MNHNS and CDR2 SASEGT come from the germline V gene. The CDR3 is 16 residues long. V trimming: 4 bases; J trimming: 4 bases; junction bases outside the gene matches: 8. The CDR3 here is CASSVVTGGNNQPQHF. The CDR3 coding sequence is TGTGCCAGCAGTGTAGTGACAGGGGGGAATAATCAGCCCCAGCATTTT.